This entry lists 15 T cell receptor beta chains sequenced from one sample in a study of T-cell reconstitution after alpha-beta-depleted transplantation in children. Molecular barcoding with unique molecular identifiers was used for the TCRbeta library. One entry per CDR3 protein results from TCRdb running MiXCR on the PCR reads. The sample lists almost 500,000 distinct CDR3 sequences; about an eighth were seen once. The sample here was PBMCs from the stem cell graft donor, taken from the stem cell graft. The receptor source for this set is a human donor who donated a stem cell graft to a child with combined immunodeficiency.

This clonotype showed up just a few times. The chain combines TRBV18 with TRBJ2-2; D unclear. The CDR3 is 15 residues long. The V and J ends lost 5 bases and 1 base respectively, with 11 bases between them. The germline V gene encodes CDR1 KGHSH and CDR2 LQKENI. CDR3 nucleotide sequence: TGTGCCAGCTCAATCATGCAGGAGAACACCGGGGAGCTGTTTTTT. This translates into CASSIMQENTGELFF.

The CDR3 bases are TGTGCCAGCAGCTTAGGGGGGGCACAGTTCTTC. Protein product: CASSLGGAQFF. The rearrangement links TRBV11-3 to TRBJ2-1; D may be TRBD1 or TRBD2 (6 bases each). Germline CDR1 and CDR2: SGHNT and YENEEA. V was shortened by 1 base and J by 13 bases, with 8 bases between the two germline ends. CDR3 length: 11 amino acids.

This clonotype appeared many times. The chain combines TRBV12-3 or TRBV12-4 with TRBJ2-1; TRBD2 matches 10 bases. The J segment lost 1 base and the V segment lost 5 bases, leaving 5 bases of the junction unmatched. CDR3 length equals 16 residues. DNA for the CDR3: TGTGCCAGCAGTGGGGCTAGCGGGAGTTCCTACAATGAGCAGTTCTTC. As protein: CASSGASGSSYNEQFF.

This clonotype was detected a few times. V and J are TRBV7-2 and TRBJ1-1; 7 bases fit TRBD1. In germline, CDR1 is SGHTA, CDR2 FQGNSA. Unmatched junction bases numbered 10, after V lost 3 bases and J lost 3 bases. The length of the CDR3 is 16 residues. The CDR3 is CASSFGQARGDTEAFF. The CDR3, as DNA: TGTGCCAGCAGCTTTGGACAGGCCCGAGGGGACACTGAAGCTTTCTTT.

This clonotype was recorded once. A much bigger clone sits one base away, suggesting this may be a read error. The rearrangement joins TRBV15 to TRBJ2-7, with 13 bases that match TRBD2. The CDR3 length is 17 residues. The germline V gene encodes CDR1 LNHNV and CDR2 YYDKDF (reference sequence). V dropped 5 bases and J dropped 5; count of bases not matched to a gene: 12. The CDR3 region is CATSAGLAGPKGDEQYF. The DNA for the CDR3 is TGTGCCACCAGCGCGGGACTAGCGGGACCCAAAGGGGACGAGCAGTACTTC.

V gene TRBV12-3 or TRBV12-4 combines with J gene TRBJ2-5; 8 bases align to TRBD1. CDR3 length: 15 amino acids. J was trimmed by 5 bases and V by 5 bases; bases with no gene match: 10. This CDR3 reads CASSHGTGSLETQYF. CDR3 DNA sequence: TGTGCCAGCAGTCACGGGACAGGAAGTCTGGAGACCCAGTACTTC.

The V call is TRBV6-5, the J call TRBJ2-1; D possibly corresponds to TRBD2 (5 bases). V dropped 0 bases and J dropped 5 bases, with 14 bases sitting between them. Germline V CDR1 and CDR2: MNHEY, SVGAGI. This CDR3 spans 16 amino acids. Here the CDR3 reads CASSYSHGLSNNEQFF. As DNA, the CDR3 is TGTGCCAGCAGTTACTCTCACGGACTGTCAAACAATGAGCAGTTCTTC.

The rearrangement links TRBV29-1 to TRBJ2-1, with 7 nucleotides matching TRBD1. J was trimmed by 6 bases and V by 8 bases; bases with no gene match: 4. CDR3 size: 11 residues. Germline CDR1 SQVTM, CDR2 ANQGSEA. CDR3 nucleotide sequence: TGCAGCACACGGGACAGCAATGAGCAGTTCTTC. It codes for CSTRDSNEQFF.

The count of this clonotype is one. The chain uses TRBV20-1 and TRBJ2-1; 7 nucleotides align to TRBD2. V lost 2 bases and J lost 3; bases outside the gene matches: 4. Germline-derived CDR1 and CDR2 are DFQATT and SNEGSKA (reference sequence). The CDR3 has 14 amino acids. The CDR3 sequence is CSARLAVNYNEQFF. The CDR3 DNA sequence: TGCAGTGCTAGACTAGCGGTAAACTACAATGAGCAGTTCTTC.

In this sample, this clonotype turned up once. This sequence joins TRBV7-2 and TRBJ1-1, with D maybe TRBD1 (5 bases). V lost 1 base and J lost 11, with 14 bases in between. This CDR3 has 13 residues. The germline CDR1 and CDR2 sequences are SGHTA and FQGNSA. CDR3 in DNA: TGTGCCAGCAGCTTAGATGCGCGGGGGAGGGCTTTCTTT. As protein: CASSLDARGRAFF.

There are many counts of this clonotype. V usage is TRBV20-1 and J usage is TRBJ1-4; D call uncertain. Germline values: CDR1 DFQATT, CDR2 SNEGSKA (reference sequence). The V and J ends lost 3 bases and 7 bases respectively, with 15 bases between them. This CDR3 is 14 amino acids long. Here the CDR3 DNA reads TGCAGTGCTAGCTACAGAGTTTCGGGTGAAAAACTGTTTTTT. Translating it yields CSASYRVSGEKLFF.

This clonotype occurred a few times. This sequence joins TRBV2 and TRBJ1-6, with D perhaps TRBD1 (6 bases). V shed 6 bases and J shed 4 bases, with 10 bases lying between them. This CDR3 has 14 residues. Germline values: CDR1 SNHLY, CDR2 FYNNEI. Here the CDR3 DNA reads TGTGCCAGCAGCCGAACAGGGTATAATTCACCCCTCCACTTT. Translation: CASSRTGYNSPLHF.

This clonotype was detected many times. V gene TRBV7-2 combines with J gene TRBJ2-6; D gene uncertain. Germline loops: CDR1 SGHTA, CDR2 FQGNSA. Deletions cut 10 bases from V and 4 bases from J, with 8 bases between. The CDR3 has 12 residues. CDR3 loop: CAIEIGANVLTF. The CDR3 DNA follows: TGTGCCATCGAAATAGGGGCCAACGTCCTGACTTTC.

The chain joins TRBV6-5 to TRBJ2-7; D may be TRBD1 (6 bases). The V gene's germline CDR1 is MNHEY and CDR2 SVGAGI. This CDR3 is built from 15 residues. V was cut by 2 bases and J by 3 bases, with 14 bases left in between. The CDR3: CASSYSVGGIYEQYF. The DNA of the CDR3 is TGTGCCAGCAGTTACAGTGTAGGGGGAATCTACGAGCAGTACTTC.

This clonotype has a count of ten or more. The CDR3 coding sequence is TGCGCCAGCATGCGGGGAACGAAGGAGACCCAGTACTTC. Protein: CASMRGTKETQYF. V and J are TRBV5-1 and TRBJ2-5; tentatively, D is TRBD2 (6 bases). From germline, CDR1 is SGHRS and CDR2 YFSETQ. This CDR3 is 13 amino acids long. V was pared by 6 bases and J by 5 bases, with 14 bases between.